This T cell receptor beta chain was profiled in a study of patients and donors after allogeneic stem cell transplantation. TCRdb analysed the RT-PCR reads with MiXCR anew, one entry per CDR3 protein. The table has under 170,000 distinct CDR3 sequences, about a third seen once. Per the germline V gene, CDR1 is SGDLS and CDR2 is YYNGEE. The CDR3 totals 15 residues. Trimming left V 0 bases short and J 6 bases short, with 13 bases between. This clonotype was observed a handful of times. This TCR came from a human donor who was either an allogeneic HSCT recipient or a stem cell or donor lymphocyte infusion donor (not recorded which). It is not recorded whose cells these are; they may come from a transplant donor. The chain carries TRBV9 and TRBJ2-1, with a tentative D call TRBD2 (6 bases). The specimen was blood, either unsorted or a sorted T cell fraction (not recorded which). The CDR3 is CASSVVGLLFNEQFF. In DNA, the CDR3 is TGTGCCAGCAGCGTAGTGGGACTCCTATTCAATGAGCAGTTCTTC.